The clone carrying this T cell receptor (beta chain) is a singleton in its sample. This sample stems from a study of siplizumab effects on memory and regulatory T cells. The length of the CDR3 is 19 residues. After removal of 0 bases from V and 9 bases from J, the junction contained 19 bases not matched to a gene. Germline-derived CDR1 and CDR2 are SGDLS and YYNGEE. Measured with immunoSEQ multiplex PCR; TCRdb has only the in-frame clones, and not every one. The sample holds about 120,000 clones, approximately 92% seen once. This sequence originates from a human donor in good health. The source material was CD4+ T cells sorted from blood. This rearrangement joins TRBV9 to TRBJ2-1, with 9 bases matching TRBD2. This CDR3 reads CASSVGELAGSGGKREQFF. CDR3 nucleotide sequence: TGTGCCAGCAGCGTAGGAGAACTAGCGGGCTCCGGGGGTAAACGTGAGCAGTTCTTC.